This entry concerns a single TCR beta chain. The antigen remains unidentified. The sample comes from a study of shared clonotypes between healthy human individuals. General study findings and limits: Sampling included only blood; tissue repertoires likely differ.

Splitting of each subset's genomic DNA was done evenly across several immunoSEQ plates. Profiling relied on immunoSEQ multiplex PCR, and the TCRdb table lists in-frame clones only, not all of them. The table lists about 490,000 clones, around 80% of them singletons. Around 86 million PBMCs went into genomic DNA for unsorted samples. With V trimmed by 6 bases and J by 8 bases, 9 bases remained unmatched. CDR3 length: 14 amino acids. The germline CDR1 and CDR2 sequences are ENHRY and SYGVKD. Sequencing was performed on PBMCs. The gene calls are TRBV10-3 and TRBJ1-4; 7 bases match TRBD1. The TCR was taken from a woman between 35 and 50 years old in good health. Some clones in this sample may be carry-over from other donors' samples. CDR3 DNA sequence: TGTGCCATCAGCCCCGGGACAGTTGGAGAAAAACTGTTTTTT. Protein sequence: CAISPGTVGEKLFF.